This T cell receptor (beta chain) was obtained from a study of blood T cell repertoires in COVID-19. After removal of 8 bases from V and 9 bases from J, the junction contained 11 bases not matched to a gene. The CDR3 extends over 15 amino acids. Germline V gene sequence: CDR1 MNHEY, CDR2 SVGAGI. This table comes from immunoSEQ multiplex PCR, and its TCRdb copy is limited to in-frame clones, with some not included. The top ten clones hold approximately 5.5% of a sample with 50,000 to 65,000 clones, about nine tenths of them seen once. Sequenced material: peripheral blood. The chain has TRBV6-5 and TRBJ2-1, with 12 bases fitting TRBD2. The TCR sequence derives from a human donor in a cohort sampled during active COVID-19. In DNA, the CDR3 is TGTGCCAGCGGAAGGACTAGCGGGATCACCGCTGAGCAGTTCTTC. It specifies CASGRTSGITAEQFF.